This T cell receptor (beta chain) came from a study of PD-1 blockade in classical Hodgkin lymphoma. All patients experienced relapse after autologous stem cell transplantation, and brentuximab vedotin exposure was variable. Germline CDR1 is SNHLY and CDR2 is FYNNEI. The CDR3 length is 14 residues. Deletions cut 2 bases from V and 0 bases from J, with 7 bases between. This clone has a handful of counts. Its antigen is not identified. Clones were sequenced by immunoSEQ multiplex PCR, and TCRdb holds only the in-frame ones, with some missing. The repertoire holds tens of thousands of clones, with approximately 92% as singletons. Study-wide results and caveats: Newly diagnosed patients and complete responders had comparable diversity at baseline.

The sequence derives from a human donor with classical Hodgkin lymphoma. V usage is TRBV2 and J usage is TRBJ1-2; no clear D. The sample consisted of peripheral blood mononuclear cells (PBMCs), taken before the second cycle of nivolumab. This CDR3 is CASSEKGSNYGYTF. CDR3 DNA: TGTGCCAGCAGTGAAAAGGGTTCTAACTATGGCTACACCTTC.